These T cell receptor beta chains were read from a single sample in a study of technical replicates of blood from a handful of donors. Generated by immunoSEQ multiplex PCR, the TCRdb table keeps only in-frame clones and is missing some. In the table there are around 100,000 clones, about 95% of which are singletons. The material sequenced was T cells isolated from PBMCs. The source is a human donor in good health. Both conserved end residues are part of each CDR3. The D gene is left open where the match is weak.

d_gene,v_gene,j_gene,len,CDR3aa
.,TRBV9,TRBJ2-3,17,CASSPVGHGKHTDTQYF
TRBD1,TRBV29-1,TRBJ2-7,13,CSVVPGQAYEQYF
.,TRBV7-2,TRBJ1-1,14,CASTQNPGGAKAFF
TRBD2,TRBV9,TRBJ2-1,15,CASSSGLAGDNEQFF
TRBD1,TRBV6-6,TRBJ1-2,15,CASSYGTGGHYGYTF
TRBD1,TRBV6-6,TRBJ2-7,13,CASSQRTGVMEYF
.,TRBV7-3,TRBJ2-5,15,CASSFQPGLWETQYF
.,TRBV10-3,TRBJ2-1,13,CAISDGEINEQFF
.,TRBV10-3,TRBJ1-1,14,CAISESALNTEAFF
.,TRBV11-3,TRBJ2-7,13,CASSSGLGGEQYF
.,TRBV15,TRBJ2-2,19,CATSRPYLDPGVHTGELFF
TRBD2,TRBV28,TRBJ2-7,13,CAAGLAASYEQYF
TRBD1,TRBV29-1,TRBJ2-7,14,CSVQSGTGGDEQYF
TRBD1,TRBV11-2,TRBJ2-4,13,CASSSDRENIQYF
TRBD1,TRBV7-9,TRBJ2-1,18,CASSSPYRDRERDNEQFF
TRBD2,TRBV7-3,TRBJ2-2,18,CASSLRSSGGDSTGELFF
TRBD2,TRBV6-5,TRBJ2-7,16,CASSYSSGSWNYEQYF
.,TRBV25-1,TRBJ2-6,15,CASSEEIGGANVLTF
.,TRBV4-1,TRBJ2-1,14,CASSQAQVNNEQFF
.,TRBV19,TRBJ1-2,14,CASSFQQSSYGYTF
TRBD2,TRBV19,TRBJ2-3,16,CASSLMTSGSYGTQYF
.,TRBV6-4,TRBJ2-3,15,CASSYHGTSTDTQYF
.,TRBV28,TRBJ1-1,13,CASSYTGPTEAFF
.,TRBV5-1,TRBJ1-4,15,CASSRTGGANEKLFF
.,TRBV5-1,TRBJ1-4,12,CASSLQNEKLFF
.,TRBV4-1,TRBJ2-3,14,CASSRQLGTDTQYF
TRBD2,TRBV28,TRBJ2-7,14,CASIPVGGKGEQYF
TRBD1,TRBV6-5,TRBJ1-3,14,CASSRDSSGNTIYF
TRBD2,TRBV9,TRBJ2-1,13,CASSKTSGNEQFF
.,TRBV9,TRBJ2-2,14,CASSVAASSGELFF
.,TRBV9,TRBJ2-6,17,CASSELSGVSGANVLTF
.,TRBV4-3,TRBJ1-1,15,CASSQLGQSEGNAFF
.,TRBV11-2,TRBJ2-4,17,CASSPIRYSGAKNIQYF
TRBD2,TRBV5-4,TRBJ2-7,16,CASSPTGTSASYEQYF
.,TRBV18,TRBJ2-1,16,CASSRTLARSGNEQFF
.,TRBV19,TRBJ1-4,12,CASSRQGEKLFF
.,TRBV28,TRBJ1-5,13,CASSPYGNQPQHF
TRBD2,TRBV4-2,TRBJ2-3,18,CASSPLGLAGVLGDTQYF
.,TRBV9,TRBJ2-7,15,CASSVEEGRVGEQYF
TRBD1,TRBV7-2,TRBJ1-5,15,CASSPDRASNQPQHF
.,TRBV6-5,TRBJ2-1,14,CASSFRDWYNEQFF
TRBD2,TRBV28,TRBJ2-3,19,CASSPRDRTSGRNPDTQYF
TRBD2,TRBV9,TRBJ2-1,15,CASSLSGSSYNEQFF
.,TRBV6-5,TRBJ1-2,13,CASSLSGPGLYTF
.,TRBV6-4,TRBJ1-5,13,CASSKEINQPQHF
TRBD1,TRBV29-1,TRBJ2-3,16,CSVEDWGTGGLDTQYF
.,TRBV2,TRBJ1-4,11,CASIGWEKLFF
.,TRBV7-8,TRBJ1-3,16,CASSSQSLPSGNTIYF
.,TRBV5-8,TRBJ2-5,12,CASSSAEETQYF
TRBD2,TRBV9,TRBJ2-3,16,CASSIRLAGNADTQYF
.,TRBV2,TRBJ1-3,13,CASSDGGGNTIYF